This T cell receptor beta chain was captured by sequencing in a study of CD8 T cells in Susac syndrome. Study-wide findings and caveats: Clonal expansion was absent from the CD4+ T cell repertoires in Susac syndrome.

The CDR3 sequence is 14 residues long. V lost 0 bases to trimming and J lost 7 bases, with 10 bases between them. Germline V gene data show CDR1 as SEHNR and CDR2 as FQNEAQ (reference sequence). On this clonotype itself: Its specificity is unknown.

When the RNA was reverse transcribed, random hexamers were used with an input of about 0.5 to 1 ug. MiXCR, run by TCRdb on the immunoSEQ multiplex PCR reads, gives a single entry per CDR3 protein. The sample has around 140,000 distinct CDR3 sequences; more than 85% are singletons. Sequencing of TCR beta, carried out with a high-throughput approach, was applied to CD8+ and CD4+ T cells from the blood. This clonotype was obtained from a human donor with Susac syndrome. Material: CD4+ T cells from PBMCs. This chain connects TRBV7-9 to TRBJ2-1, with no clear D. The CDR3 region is CASSLAPLGNEQFF. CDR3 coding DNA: TGTGCCAGCAGCTTAGCCCCTCTTGGGAATGAGCAGTTCTTC.